The source of this T cell receptor beta chain is a study of T-cell memory formation after mild COVID-19. Study details: TCR clusters were mostly confined to one donor each.

Findings and limits, study-wide: Clones contracting day 15 to 85 were balanced CD4/CD8; later expanders leaned CD4+. Pre-infection memory already had some responding clones, implying cross-reactive memory joined.

With 6 bases clipped from V and 1 base from J, the junction kept 14 bases outside the gene matches. CDR1 MNHNS and CDR2 SASEGT come from the germline V gene. The CDR3 has 18 residues. A note on this clonotype: No antigen is known for it.

TCRdb used MiXCR to reprocess the 5' RACE reads, holding one entry per CDR3 protein. The repertoire holds 80,000 to 130,000 distinct CDR3 sequences, with 11% as singletons. This clonotype was obtained from a man between 18 and 35 years old who had mild COVID-19 (a few samples of this study predate the infection). Cell type and time point are not known. The gene calls are TRBV6-1 and TRBJ1-5; TRBD1 agrees at 8 bases. The sample was PBMCs or a T cell subset sorted from them (not recorded which). The DNA of the CDR3 is TGTGCCAGCAGCAACTCAGACAGGGGCGCTTACAGCAATCAGCCCCAGCATTTT. This codes for CASSNSDRGAYSNQPQHF.